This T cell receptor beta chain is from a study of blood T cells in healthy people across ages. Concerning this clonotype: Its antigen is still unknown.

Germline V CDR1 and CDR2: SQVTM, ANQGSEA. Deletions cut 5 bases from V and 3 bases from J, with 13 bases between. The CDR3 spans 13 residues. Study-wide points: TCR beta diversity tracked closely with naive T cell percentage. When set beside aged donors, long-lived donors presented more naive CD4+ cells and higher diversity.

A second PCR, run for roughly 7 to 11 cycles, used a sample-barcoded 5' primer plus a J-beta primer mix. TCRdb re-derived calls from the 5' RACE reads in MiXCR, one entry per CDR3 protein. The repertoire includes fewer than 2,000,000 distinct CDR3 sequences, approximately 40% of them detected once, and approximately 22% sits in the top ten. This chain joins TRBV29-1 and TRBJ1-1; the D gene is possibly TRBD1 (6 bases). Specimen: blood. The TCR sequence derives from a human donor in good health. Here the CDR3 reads CSVKTSGDTEAFF. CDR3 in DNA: TGCAGCGTTAAGACTTCAGGGGACACTGAAGCTTTCTTT.